This is a list of T cell receptor beta chains from one sample in a study of technical replicates of blood from a few donors. Assay: immunoSEQ multiplex PCR; the TCRdb copy retains only in-frame clones and omits some. Seen here are tens of thousands of clones, more than 85% observed once, and the top ten hold around 4%. The sample taken for sequencing was PBMCs. The receptors were sampled from a human donor in good health. Some clones in this sample may be carry-over from other donors' samples. The CDR3 runs from the conserved cysteine through the conserved F or W. D genes are given only for firm matches. Size tells how often a clone was seen (once, few, many) or the class of an expanded clone, and some rows leave it out.

j_gene | v_gene | len | abundance | d_gene | CDR3aa | CDR3nt
TRBJ2-7 | TRBV2 | 16 | NA | TRBD1 | CASSDGTGVLGDEQYF | TGTGCCAGCAGTGATGGGACAGGGGTCTTGGGGGACGAGCAGTACTTC
TRBJ2-7 | TRBV18 | 14 | NA | TRBD2 | CASSSGLAGPEQYF | TGTGCCAGCTCATCGGGACTAGCGGGACCCGAGCAGTACTTC
TRBJ1-5 | TRBV21-1 | 18 | NA | NA | CASSTFGVPDYGNQPQHF | TGTGCCAGCAGCACTTTCGGAGTGCCAGACTACGGCAATCAGCCCCAGCATTTT
TRBJ2-5 | TRBV4-1 | 16 | NA | NA | CASSHPALGTQETQYF | TGCGCCAGCAGCCACCCGGCCTTGGGGACTCAAGAGACCCAGTACTTC
TRBJ2-2 | TRBV14 | 15 | NA | TRBD2 | CASSPWSGGAGELFF | TGTGCCAGCAGCCCGTGGAGTGGGGGGGCCGGGGAGCTGTTTTTT
TRBJ2-5 | TRBV15 | 13 | NA | NA | CATSRDNQGTQYF | TGTGCCACCAGCAGAGATAACCAGGGGACCCAGTACTTC
TRBJ2-7 | TRBV5-4 | 16 | NA | TRBD1 | CASSWSRGQGLYEQYF | TGTGCCAGCAGCTGGTCGCGGGGACAGGGGTTGTACGAGCAGTACTTC
TRBJ2-5 | TRBV4-3 | 16 | NA | NA | CASSQDFAGYQETQYF | TGCGCCAGCAGCCAAGACTTTGCAGGATACCAAGAGACCCAGTACTTC
TRBJ1-1 | TRBV5-1 | 16 | NA | NA | CASSQGSGGADTEAFF | TGCGCCAGCAGTCAGGGTTCGGGGGGCGCGGACACTGAAGCTTTCTTT
TRBJ1-1 | TRBV7-2 | 15 | few | NA | CASSLRGETNTEAFF | TGTGCCAGCAGCTTACGGGGGGAGACAAACACTGAAGCTTTCTTT
TRBJ2-7 | TRBV5-6 | 14 | NA | NA | CASSSGLESYEQYF | TGTGCCAGCAGCTCGGGACTGGAGTCCTACGAGCAGTACTTC
TRBJ1-2 | TRBV7-8 | 16 | NA | TRBD1 | CASSPPGTGSNYGYTF | TGTGCCAGCAGCCCACCCGGGACAGGGTCTAACTATGGCTACACCTTC
TRBJ1-1 | TRBV7-3 | 16 | once | NA | CASSLNRAGAGTEAFF | TGTGCCAGCAGCTTAAATAGGGCAGGGGCCGGAACTGAAGCTTTCTTT
TRBJ2-7 | TRBV10-3 | 12 | NA | TRBD2 | CAILAGGQEQYF | TGTGCCATCTTAGCGGGGGGGCAAGAGCAGTACTTC
TRBJ2-1 | TRBV15 | 15 | few | NA | CATREGGQDIDEQFF | TGTGCCACCAGGGAGGGGGGGCAGGATATCGATGAGCAGTTCTTC
TRBJ2-2 | TRBV13 | 13 | NA | NA | CASSLRGTGELFF | TGTGCCAGCAGCCTCCGGGGCACCGGGGAGCTGTTTTTT
TRBJ1-2 | TRBV30 | 13 | NA | TRBD1 | CAWSYRGPGGYTF | TGTGCCTGGAGTTACAGGGGGCCCGGTGGCTACACCTTC
TRBJ2-1 | TRBV7-2 | 16 | NA | TRBD2 | CASTVAGVSLRNEQFF | TGTGCCAGTACGGTAGCGGGAGTATCACTTAGGAATGAGCAGTTCTTC
TRBJ1-1 | TRBV7-2 | 15 | once | NA | CASSLARQLNTEAFF | TGTGCCAGCAGCTTAGCGCGGCAGTTGAACACTGAAGCTTTCTTT
TRBJ1-1 | TRBV30 | 12 | NA | NA | CAWDRTGTEAFF | TGTGCCTGGGACAGGACGGGTACTGAAGCTTTCTTT
TRBJ2-7 | TRBV4-1 | 16 | NA | NA | CASSQVGGTVFYEQYF | TGCGCCAGCAGCCAAGTGGGCGGGACAGTGTTCTACGAGCAGTACTTC
TRBJ2-7 | TRBV6-5 | 14 | NA | TRBD2 | CASSYGAGVAEQYF | TGTGCCAGCAGTTACGGAGCGGGGGTGGCCGAGCAGTACTTC
TRBJ1-3 | TRBV7-2 | 16 | once | NA | CASSPRDRGLGNTIYF | TGTGCCAGCAGCCCTAGGGACCGGGGACTTGGAAACACCATATATTTT
TRBJ2-2 | TRBV5-1 | 17 | few | TRBD1 | CASSEKRTGGNTGELFF | TGCGCCAGCAGCGAGAAGCGGACAGGGGGGAACACCGGGGAGCTGTTTTTT
TRBJ1-2 | TRBV7-6 | 14 | NA | NA | CASSLDPTGYGYTF | TGTGCCAGCAGCTTAGACCCTACAGGGTATGGCTACACCTTC
TRBJ1-5 | TRBV6-6 | 16 | NA | TRBD1 | CASSWTGTGGNQPQHF | TGTGCCAGCAGCTGGACTGGGACAGGGGGCAATCAGCCCCAGCATTTT
TRBJ2-7 | TRBV5-1 | 14 | NA | TRBD1 | CASSSSQGANEQYF | TGCGCCAGCAGCTCCAGCCAGGGGGCCAACGAGCAGTACTTC
TRBJ2-2 | TRBV30 | 14 | NA | NA | CAWSVPRGTGELFF | TGTGCCTGGAGTGTTCCTCGGGGAACCGGGGAGCTGTTTTTT
TRBJ2-1 | TRBV5-6 | 16 | NA | TRBD2 | CASSSVLAGGYNEQFF | TGTGCCAGCAGCTCGGTGCTAGCGGGAGGCTACAATGAGCAGTTCTTC
TRBJ2-7 | TRBV6-1 | 13 | NA | TRBD2 | CASIAGAPYEQYF | TGTGCCAGCATAGCGGGAGCGCCTTACGAGCAGTACTTC
TRBJ1-2 | TRBV11-3 | 13 | NA | NA | CASSLDGGRGYTF | TGTGCCAGCAGCTTAGATGGAGGACGGGGCTACACCTTC
TRBJ1-4 | TRBV5-1 | 15 | NA | NA | CASSLVGATNEKLFF | TGCGCCAGCAGCTTGGTCGGAGCAACTAATGAAAAACTGTTTTTT
TRBJ2-1 | TRBV7-3 | 15 | NA | TRBD1 | CASSRGGRPYNEQFF | TGTGCCAGCAGTCGAGGGGGCCGGCCGTACAATGAGCAGTTCTTC
TRBJ1-3 | TRBV4-3 | 18 | once | NA | CASSQEWSRGNSGNTIYF | TGCGCCAGCAGCCAAGAGTGGTCCAGGGGCAACTCTGGAAACACCATATATTTT
TRBJ1-1 | TRBV6-5 | 14 | once | TRBD1 | CASSHRDRAPRAFF | TGTGCCAGCAGCCACCGGGACAGAGCCCCCCGAGCTTTCTTT
TRBJ1-6 | TRBV6-5 | 15 | NA | TRBD1 | CASTPRWTGTSPLHF | TGTGCCAGCACGCCGCGGTGGACAGGGACTTCACCCCTCCACTTT
TRBJ2-7 | TRBV14 | 16 | NA | TRBD1 | CASSRTGGSTGNEQYF | TGTGCCAGCAGCCGGACAGGGGGTTCGACTGGGAACGAGCAGTACTTC
TRBJ2-7 | TRBV29-1 | 12 | NA | TRBD2 | CSVTISGYEQYF | TGCAGCGTGACGATTAGCGGGTACGAGCAGTACTTC
TRBJ1-1 | TRBV5-5 | 13 | medium-sized | TRBD1 | CASSLNRGTEAFF | TGTGCCAGCAGCTTGAACAGGGGGACTGAAGCTTTCTTT
TRBJ1-2 | TRBV5-1 | 12 | NA | NA | CASSLDRDGYTF | TGCGCCAGCAGCTTGGACAGGGATGGCTACACCTTC
TRBJ2-7 | TRBV11-2 | 17 | NA | TRBD2 | CASSFGSGSPSSYEQYF | TGTGCCAGCAGCTTTGGTAGCGGGAGCCCCTCCTCCTACGAGCAGTACTTC
TRBJ2-7 | TRBV1 | 15 | NA | NA | CTSSQDQAGGDEQYF | TGCACCAGCAGCCAAGATCAGGCGGGAGGGGACGAGCAGTACTTC
TRBJ2-5 | TRBV29-1 | 12 | once | NA | CSAYRVVETQYF | TGCAGCGCCTACAGGGTTGTGGAGACCCAGTACTTC
TRBJ1-1 | TRBV5-1 | 15 | NA | TRBD1 | CASSSGTGGNTEAFF | TGCGCCAGCAGCTCGGGCACAGGGGGCAACACTGAAGCTTTCTTT
TRBJ2-7 | TRBV7-9 | 15 | NA | TRBD2 | CASSPIAGAGHEQYF | TGTGCCAGCAGCCCAATAGCGGGAGCGGGCCACGAGCAGTACTTC
TRBJ1-2 | TRBV6-1 | 14 | once | TRBD1 | CASSVQQGGEGYTF | TGTGCCAGCAGTGTTCAACAGGGGGGAGAAGGCTACACCTTC
TRBJ2-7 | TRBV7-2 | 16 | NA | TRBD2 | CASSLVSGGASYEQYF | TGTGCCAGCAGCTTAGTATCCGGGGGGGCCTCCTACGAGCAGTACTTC
TRBJ1-5 | TRBV7-8 | 16 | NA | NA | CASSAGTYGSNQPQHF | TGTGCCAGCAGCGCCGGGACATACGGCAGCAATCAGCCCCAGCATTTT
TRBJ1-1 | TRBV6-5 | 14 | NA | TRBD1 | CASSYRQGAVEAFF | TGTGCCAGCAGCTATAGACAGGGGGCAGTTGAAGCTTTCTTT
TRBJ1-3 | TRBV11-2 | 17 | NA | NA | CASSLAFTASSGNTIYF | TGTGCCAGCAGCTTAGCTTTCACCGCGAGCTCTGGAAACACCATATATTTT
TRBJ1-2 | TRBV6-5 | 13 | NA | TRBD1 | CASRQGTGVGYTF | TGTGCCAGCAGGCAGGGGACAGGGGTTGGCTACACCTTC